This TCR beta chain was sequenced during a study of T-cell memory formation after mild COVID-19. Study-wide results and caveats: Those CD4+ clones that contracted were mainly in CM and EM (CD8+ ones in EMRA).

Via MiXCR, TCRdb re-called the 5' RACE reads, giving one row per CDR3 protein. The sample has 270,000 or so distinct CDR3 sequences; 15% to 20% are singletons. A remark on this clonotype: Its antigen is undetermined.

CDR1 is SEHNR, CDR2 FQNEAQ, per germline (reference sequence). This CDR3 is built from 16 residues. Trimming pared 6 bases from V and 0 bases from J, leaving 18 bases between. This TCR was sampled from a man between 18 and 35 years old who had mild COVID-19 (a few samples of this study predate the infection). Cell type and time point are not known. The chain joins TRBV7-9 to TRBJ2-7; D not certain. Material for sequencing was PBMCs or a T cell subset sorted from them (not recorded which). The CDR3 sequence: CASRLIRLSSSYEQYF. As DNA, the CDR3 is TGTGCCAGCAGACTAATACGGCTGTCCAGCTCCTACGAGCAGTACTTC.